This TCR beta chain was retrieved from a study of cytomegalovirus exposure and HLA in healthy donors. The primer mix had 60 Vbeta and 13 Jbeta primers. Authors' data handling: In a later analysis, of about 80 million unique beta chains, roughly 10 million appeared in at least two donors. TCRdb keeps only in-frame clones here, not all; method: immunoSEQ multiplex PCR. V and J calls and clone size are copied from that table; D and trimming were computed from the DNA. The table shows under 200,000 clones, with around 79% occurring only once. Study-wide results and limits: TCR beta chains numbering more than 150 were designated cytomegalovirus-associated. Several V segments, TRBV6-2 and TRBV6-3 among them, could not be told apart and were dropped.

On this clone: What it recognizes is unknown.

The CDR3 covers 17 residues. J lost 8 bases, V lost 6 bases, and 18 bases had no gene match. Germline CDR1 LNHDA, CDR2 SQIVND (reference sequence). Despite likely unrecorded immune exposures, the donors were nominally healthy at the time of sampling. Sequencing used PBMCs. The sequence was collected from a woman in her thirties or forties in good health and CMV-seropositive. The rearrangement joins TRBV19 to TRBJ1-2, with 10 bases identical to TRBD1. CDR3 residues: CASSPVLGGQGVGGYTF. The CDR3 DNA sequence: TGTGCCAGTAGCCCTGTCTTGGGTGGACAGGGGGTAGGAGGCTACACCTTC.